This TCR beta chain appears in the sequencing data of a study of T cells after yellow fever vaccination. Study-wide background: Any fraction with a low cell number was prepared using SMART-Seq v4 Ultra Low Input.

This clonotype was recorded many times. Its antigen remains unidentified. Whole-study findings and limits: Abundant clonotypes from the bulk population could have been carried over as contaminants into FACS-sorted repertoires.

The CDR3 runs to 13 residues. Unmatched junction bases numbered 3, after V lost 3 bases and J lost 5 bases. CDR1 is MNHEY, CDR2 SMNVEV, per germline (reference sequence). TCRdb processed the 5' RACE reads anew with MiXCR; each CDR3 protein has one entry. The sample contains about 150,000 distinct CDR3 sequences, more than 6.5% of which appear only once. The sequence was obtained from a man younger than 45 who received the YFV17D yellow fever vaccine. This specimen consisted of CD4+ T cells sorted from PBMCs, obtained 10 days after the yellow fever booster vaccination. The chain carries TRBV27 and TRBJ2-5; TRBD1 agrees at 7 bases. The CDR3 sequence: CASSFRRGETQYF. CDR3 in DNA: TGTGCCAGCAGTTTTCGCAGGGGGGAGACCCAGTACTTC.